The entry that follows covers one TCR beta chain sequence. Sample time point: peripheral blood 6 weeks after treatment start. The data were obtained in a study of PD-L1 blockade in urothelial cancer. Using immunoSEQ multiplex PCR, the repertoire was profiled, and TCRdb retains in-frame clones only, with some absent. The sample holds under 150,000 clones, about 89% seen once. Trimming stripped 0 bases from V and 3 bases from J, with 11 bases between. The CDR3 runs 15 residues. Germline CDR1 is SGHRS and CDR2 is YFSETQ. The source is a man in his fifties or sixties with urothelial cancer. The chain couples TRBV5-1 to TRBJ2-3, with D possibly matching TRBD2 (6 bases). The material sequenced was PBMCs, taken around atezolizumab (anti-PD-L1) treatment. The CDR3 DNA follows: TGCGCCAGCAGCTTGGCGGGAGCTAGGACAGATACGCAGTATTTT. Amino acid sequence: CASSLAGARTDTQYF.